This record covers a single T cell receptor beta chain. Its antigen specificity is not known. Base qualities are not provided; no much larger clone lies one nucleotide away. The data were obtained in a study of T cell changes during pregnancy in multiple sclerosis (dated by TCRdb to 2018 to 2020). As for the study more broadly: The study looked at changes in the T cell repertoire across pregnancy in women with multiple sclerosis.

Receptors were amplified or captured by the immunoSEQ multiplex PCR assay. In its TCRdb copy, this immuneACCESS table keeps in-frame sequences only and misses some clones. Where compared with another copy, unresolved V genes explain less than half of these, and the others have no known cause. This sample has some 59,000 clones in its table, and roughly 87% of those were observed once. The ten top clones hold 5.5% to 7% of the sample. The CDR1 and CDR2 encoded by the germline V gene are SNHLY and FYNNEI. The CDR3 has 13 amino acids, counting the end cysteine and phenylalanine. Solely the CDR3 DNA is kept, with 39 bases framed from the first base. The junction shows trimming of 8 bases on V and 2 bases on J, and the gene matches do not reach 6 bases of it.

The sequencing here drew on peripheral blood, taken in the third trimester of pregnancy. The sequence was obtained from a female donor in good health, enrolled as a control in a pregnancy study. The chain was built from TRBV2 and TRBJ2-7, and 7 junctional nucleotides match TRBD1. The CDR3 protein sequence reads: CASFGTDTYEQYF. Read as DNA, the sequence is TGTGCCAGCTTTGGGACAGACACCTACGAGCAGTACTTC.